The 29 T cell receptor beta chains given below trace back to one sample, sequenced in a study of shared T cell receptors in the human thymus (dated by TCRdb to the early 2020s). The library was made by the immunoSEQ multiplex PCR assay. TCRdb took over this immuneACCESS table, retaining in-frame rearrangements with V and J assigned. Such tables are incomplete; in checked studies, under half of the missing clones stem from an unresolved V gene, and the remainder is unexplained. This sample lists roughly 500,000 clones; about 84% were detected once. About 0.013% of the sample is held by the ten biggest clonotypes. These data were also filed under a second study, of human thymus T cells.

Material: thymocytes. The source of these receptors is a boy under three years old with a congenital heart defect. Donor details come from another sample of the same person, matched by shared clones.

This clone appeared a few times. The rearrangement joins TRBV5-1 to TRBJ2-7; TRBD2 matches at 14 bases. V lost 0 bases to trimming and J lost 7 bases; unmatched junction nucleotides: 6. Germline V CDR1 and CDR2: SGHRS, YFSETQ. The CDR3 is 16 amino acids. The CDR3 sequence: CASSLEGLAGVEEQYF. The CDR3 region has the DNA TGCGCCAGCAGCTTGGAGGGACTAGCGGGGGTTGAGGAGCAGTACTTC.

For this clone: The identical CDR3 is also encoded by other nucleotide sequences in the sample. CDR3: CASRTSGSYEQYF. The DNA of the CDR3 is TGTGCCAGCAGAACTAGCGGGAGCTACGAGCAGTACTTC. This chain joins TRBV2 and TRBJ2-7; 11 positions match TRBD2. The CDR3 loop spans 13 amino acids. Germline V gene data show CDR1 as SNHLY and CDR2 as FYNNEI. V gave up 6 bases and J gave up 3 bases; unmatched junction bases: 1.

The chain joins TRBV29-1 to TRBJ1-1; 10 nucleotides line up with TRBD1. This CDR3 contains 13 residues. V shed 5 bases, J shed 7 bases, and the junction held 7 bases outside the gene matches. The germline V gene has CDR1 SQVTM and CDR2 ANQGSEA. DNA of the CDR3: TGCAGCGTTCTGACAGGGGGCTGGAATGAAGCTTTCTTT. Translation: CSVLTGGWNEAFF.

The chain joins TRBV4-3 to TRBJ2-3, with 7 bases fitting TRBD2. The CDR3 covers 16 residues. J was trimmed by 2 bases and V by 0 bases; bases with no gene match: 5. From germline, CDR1 is LGHNA and CDR2 YSLEER. CDR3 sequence reads: CASSQDNSGPTDTQYF. Here the CDR3 DNA reads TGCGCCAGCAGCCAAGATAATAGCGGGCCCACAGATACGCAGTATTTT.

This clone was seen just once. V usage is TRBV5-6 and J usage is TRBJ2-1; D is possibly TRBD2 (6 bases). The CDR3 is 16 residues long. V was pared by 3 bases and J by 3 bases, with 16 bases between. The germline V gene encodes CDR1 SGHDT and CDR2 YYEEEE. CDR3 nucleotide sequence: TGTGCCAGCAGCTGGGGGGTGTGGCGGGGCTACAATGAGCAGTTCTTC. It yields the protein CASSWGVWRGYNEQFF.

The rearrangement joins TRBV6-4 to TRBJ1-2; 8 nucleotides align to TRBD1. The J segment lost 5 bases and the V segment lost 2 bases, leaving 7 bases of the junction unmatched. There are 15 residues in the CDR3. CDR1 and CDR2 from the germline V gene are MRHNA and SNTAGT. The CDR3 spells CASSDGLQGGYGYTF. The CDR3 region has the DNA TGTGCCAGCAGTGACGGTCTACAGGGGGGATATGGCTACACCTTC.

V gene TRBV11-3 combines with J gene TRBJ1-1; D unresolved. Germline-derived CDR1 and CDR2 are SGHNT and YENEEA. V was clipped by 5 bases and J by 5 bases, with 12 bases between them. This CDR3 spans 13 amino acids. The CDR3 DNA sequence: TGTGCCAGCAGCCCCCCGGGTGGGACTGAAGCTTTCTTT. It translates to CASSPPGGTEAFF.

The chain joins TRBV15 to TRBJ2-1, with D perhaps TRBD1 (5 bases). Germline V CDR1 and CDR2: LNHNV, YYDKDF (reference sequence). This CDR3 contains 15 residues. Trimming cost V 2 bases and J 2 bases, with 10 bases left between them. For the CDR3, the DNA is TGTGCCACCAGCAGACGCAAGACAGCCTACAATGAGCAGTTCTTC. Its translation: CATSRRKTAYNEQFF.

This chain joins TRBV2 and TRBJ1-5; 8 bases map to TRBD1. The CDR3 covers 17 residues. The V and J ends lost 5 bases and 1 base, in that order; junction bases with no gene match: 10. The V gene's germline CDR1 is SNHLY and CDR2 FYNNEI. The CDR3 is CASSIRQGHRSNQPQHF. The CDR3 coding sequence is TGTGCCAGCAGTATTAGACAGGGGCATCGGAGCAATCAGCCCCAGCATTTT.

The J gene is TRBJ1-5, the V gene TRBV6-5; D not certain. V was shortened by 5 bases and J by 4 bases, with 9 bases between the two germline ends. The germline CDR1 and CDR2 sequences are MNHEY and SVGAGI. This CDR3 has 13 amino acids. The CDR3 DNA is TGTGCCAGCAGTCTTTGCGGAAATCAGCCCCAGCATTTT. Translation: CASSLCGNQPQHF.

The V call is TRBV28, the J call TRBJ2-7, with TRBD2 identical over 8 bases. Germline-derived CDR1 and CDR2 are MDHEN and SYDVKM. The V segment lost 2 bases and the J segment 3 bases; nucleotides outside the gene matches: 9. The CDR3 loop spans 16 amino acids. CDR3 DNA sequence: TGTGCCAGCAGTTTAAGAGGACTAGCCCCGTACTACGAGCAGTACTTC. Translating gives CASSLRGLAPYYEQYF.

With respect to this clone: The same CDR3 arises from other DNA sequences in this sample as well. The chain joins TRBV30 to TRBJ1-5, with D perhaps TRBD1 (6 bases). The CDR3 is made up of 14 amino acids. V was pared by 3 bases and J by 4 bases, with 13 bases between. The V gene's germline CDR1 is GTSNPN and CDR2 SVGIG (reference sequence). The CDR3 sequence: CAWSSTGLNQPQHF. The CDR3, as DNA: TGTGCCTGGAGCTCGACAGGATTAAATCAGCCCCAGCATTTT.

This chain uses TRBV28 with TRBJ1-2, with D unresolved. The length of the CDR3 is 15 residues. The germline V gene has CDR1 MDHEN and CDR2 SYDVKM. With 4 bases removed from V and 4 bases from J, the gap between germline ends came to 16 bases. The CDR3 loop is CASSSRRLLRYGYTF. Written as DNA, the CDR3 is TGTGCCAGCAGTTCTAGACGTCTCCTCCGCTATGGCTACACCTTC.

Worth noting for this clone: Sequence at one end of the junction differs from germline and may be a read error. The chain combines TRBV4-2 with TRBJ2-7, with 10 nucleotides matching TRBD2. The germline CDR1 and CDR2 sequences are LGHNA and YNFKEQ. The CDR3 contains 20 residues. Here the CDR3 reads CASSLQREGLAGVPSHEQYF. DNA for the CDR3: TGTGCCAGCAGCCTGCAGCGAGAGGGGCTAGCGGGGGTCCCCTCCCACGAGCAGTACTTC.

The J gene is TRBJ1-4, the V gene TRBV28, with D unclear. The V end lost 4 bases, the J end lost 3 bases, and 9 bases lay between the germline ends. The CDR3 spans 14 residues. Germline V gene sequence: CDR1 MDHEN, CDR2 SYDVKM. The CDR3 sequence: CASSYAASNEKLFF. The CDR3 DNA reads TGTGCCAGCAGTTATGCGGCGTCTAATGAAAAACTGTTTTTT.

V usage is TRBV5-4 and J usage is TRBJ2-1; 9 bases line up with TRBD2. V shed 2 bases, J shed 15 bases, and the junction held 12 bases outside the gene matches. CDR3 length: 14 amino acids. Germline V lookup: CDR1 SGHNT, CDR2 YYREEE (reference sequence). The CDR3 here is CASSLASGVLCVFF. The CDR3 region has the DNA TGTGCCAGCAGCTTAGCTAGCGGGGTTTTGTGCGTGTTCTTC. The full variable domain, rest sourced from reference TRBV5-4 and TRBJ2-1, is ETGVTQSPTHLIKTRGQQVTLRCSSQSGHNTVSWYQQALGQGPQFIFQYYREEENGRGNFPPRFSGLQFPNYSSELNVNALELDDSALYLCASSLASGVLCVFFGPGTRLTVL.

This clone has a handful of counts. The chain couples TRBV6-6 to TRBJ1-1; 8 bases match TRBD1. The J segment lost 6 bases and the V segment lost 6 bases, leaving 9 bases of the junction unmatched. CDR3 length: 14 amino acids. Germline loops: CDR1 MNHNY, CDR2 SVGAGI (reference sequence). The CDR3 here is CASSSKDRGSEAFF. Written as DNA, the CDR3 is TGTGCCAGCAGCTCAAAAGACAGGGGATCTGAAGCTTTCTTT.

CDR3 sequence reads: CASSLDRGEQFF. CDR3 DNA: TGTGCCAGCAGCTTAGATCGAGGTGAGCAGTTCTTC. The chain uses TRBV11-3 and TRBJ2-1, with D unresolved. This CDR3 is 12 amino acids long. V lost 0 bases and J lost 9, with 6 bases in between. Germline V gene data show CDR1 as SGHNT and CDR2 as YENEEA.

The J gene is TRBJ1-5, the V gene TRBV6-5; the match to TRBD1 covers 7 bases. J was trimmed by 6 bases and V by 6 bases; bases with no gene match: 11. Germline V CDR1 and CDR2: MNHEY, SVGAGI. The CDR3 covers 15 residues. The CDR3 spells CASRPKGARTQPQHF. DNA for the CDR3: TGTGCCAGCAGGCCAAAGGGGGCTCGGACTCAGCCCCAGCATTTT.

The rearrangement uses TRBV5-1 and TRBJ2-7; 8 bases align to TRBD2. The germline CDR1 and CDR2 sequences are SGHRS and YFSETQ. J lost 6 bases, V lost 4 bases, and 3 bases had no gene match. The CDR3 runs 12 residues. The CDR3 DNA reads as TGCGCCAGCAGCACCCGGGGGGGCGAGCAGTACTTC. Encoded protein: CASSTRGGEQYF.

The chain has TRBV7-6 and TRBJ2-2; possible D gene TRBD1, 6 bases. Germline values: CDR1 SGHVS, CDR2 FNYEAQ. With 5 bases removed from V and 4 bases from J, the gap between germline ends came to 23 bases. The CDR3 is 18 residues long. The CDR3 region is CASSRASYRALSTGELFF. For the CDR3, the DNA is TGTGCCAGCAGCCGAGCATCCTACAGGGCGCTTAGCACCGGGGAGCTGTTTTTT.

The chain couples TRBV4-1 to TRBJ2-1; D is unclear. The germline V gene has CDR1 MGHRA and CDR2 YSYEKL. The CDR3 is 17 residues long. Trimming cost V 0 bases and J 8 bases, with 20 bases left between them. The CDR3 sequence: CASSQDKFRLPPYEQFF. The CDR3 nucleotides are TGCGCCAGCAGCCAAGATAAATTTAGACTCCCTCCGTATGAGCAGTTCTTC.

The sample holds a few counts of this clone. The chain carries TRBV7-9 and TRBJ2-7, with D possibly matching TRBD2 (6 bases). The germline gives CDR1 SEHNR, CDR2 FQNEAQ (reference sequence). Trimming stripped 5 bases from V and 5 bases from J, with 19 bases between. The CDR3 is 15 residues long. CDR3 in amino acids: CASSRDSLRGDEQYF. CDR3 nucleotide sequence: TGTGCCAGCAGCCGGGACTCCCTGCGAGGTGACGAGCAGTACTTC.

The V call is TRBV18, the J call TRBJ1-5; D is unresolved. Trimming took 3 bases from V and 7 from J, leaving 16 bases between them. This CDR3 spans 15 amino acids. Germline-derived CDR1 and CDR2 are KGHSH and LQKENI. Here the CDR3 reads CASSPSGRPGQPQHF. The CDR3 DNA is TGTGCCAGCTCACCTTCGGGGAGGCCGGGGCAGCCCCAGCATTTT. Together with reference TRBV18 and TRBJ1-5, the CDR3 gives the full variable domain: NAGVMQNPRHLVRRRGQEARLRCSPMKGHSHVYWYRQLPEEGLKFMVYLQKENIIDESGMPKERFSAEFPKEGPSILRIQQVVRGDSAAYFCASSPSGRPGQPQHFGDGTRLSIL.

CDR3 in amino acids: CASSLTGARDTEAFF. As DNA, the CDR3 is TGTGCCAGCAGCTTGACAGGGGCGAGGGACACTGAAGCTTTCTTT. The rearrangement links TRBV13 to TRBJ1-1, with 8 bases that match TRBD1. The CDR3 sequence is 15 residues long. Germline V gene data show CDR1 as PRHDT and CDR2 as FYEKMQ (reference sequence). The J segment lost 3 bases and the V segment lost 3 bases, leaving 6 bases of the junction unmatched.

The genes are TRBV9 and TRBJ2-7; 8 bases agree with TRBD2. V gave up 3 bases and J gave up 7 bases; unmatched junction bases: 0. This CDR3 is built from 11 residues. CDR1 is SGDLS, CDR2 YYNGEE, per germline. CDR3 loop: CASSAGGEQYF. The CDR3 DNA reads TGTGCCAGCAGCGCGGGAGGGGAGCAGTACTTC. Based on the CDR3 plus reference TRBV9 and TRBJ2-7, the full variable domain is DSGVTQTPKHLITATGQRVTLRCSPRSGDLSVYWYQQSLDQGLQFLIQYYNGEERAKGNILERFSAQQFPDLHSELNLSSLELGDSALYFCASSAGGEQYFGPGTRLTVT.

This clone was detected a few times. This sequence joins TRBV5-4 and TRBJ2-7; D is uncertain. CDR1 and CDR2 (germline): SGHNT, YYREEE (reference sequence). V was clipped by 3 bases and J by 4 bases, with 8 bases between them. The CDR3 spans 12 residues. The CDR3 coding sequence is TGTGCCAGCAGCTCTCCAGAATACGAGCAGTACTTC. Translation gives CASSSPEYEQYF.

This chain joins TRBV30 and TRBJ2-7, with 8 bases aligning to TRBD2. There are 13 residues in the CDR3. Germline CDR1 reads GTSNPN; CDR2 reads SVGIG (reference sequence). In DNA form, the CDR3 reads TGTGCTTCCCCCGGGGGGGCAGCCTACGAGCAGTACTTC. Protein: CASPGGAAYEQYF. Complete variable domain (other parts from reference TRBV30 and TRBJ2-7): SQTIHQWPATLVQPVGSPLSLECTVEGTSNPNLYWYRQAAGRGLQLLFYSVGIGQISSEVPQNLSASRPQDRQFILSSKKLLLSDSGFYLCASPGGAAYEQYFGPGTRLTVT.

The rearrangement uses TRBV11-3 and TRBJ1-4; perhaps TRBD1 as D (6 bases). Germline-derived CDR1 and CDR2 are SGHNT and YENEEA. Trimming cost V 5 bases and J 7 bases, with 14 bases left between them. The length of the CDR3 is 14 residues. The chain's CDR3 is CASSGDRRSEKLFF. CDR3 sequence (DNA): TGTGCCAGCAGCGGAGACAGGAGGAGTGAAAAACTGTTTTTT.